The 2 T cell receptor beta chains listed next were all sequenced from one sample in a study of T-cell memory formation after mild COVID-19. TCRdb reanalysed the 5' RACE reads using MiXCR and keeps one entry per CDR3 protein. The sample lists around 250,000 distinct CDR3 sequences; 15% were seen once. The sequencing sample was made of PBMCs or a T cell subset sorted from them (not recorded which). The receptors come from an adult woman who had mild COVID-19 (a few samples of this study predate the infection). Cell type and time point are not known.

The CDR3 nucleotides read TGTGCCAGCAGCCGACTAGCGGGAGGTGTCACAGATACGCAGTATTTT. Its translation is CASSRLAGGVTDTQYF. The gene calls are TRBV5-4 and TRBJ2-3, with 13 bases matching TRBD2. The CDR3 spans 16 residues. V shed 4 bases and J 2 bases; nucleotides not matched to a gene: 4. Germline loops: CDR1 SGHNT, CDR2 YYREEE (reference sequence).

The chain has TRBV7-2 and TRBJ2-3; TRBD2 is a possible D gene (7 bases). Germline V gene lookup returns CDR1 SGHTA and CDR2 FQGNSA. The V and J ends lost 1 base and 7 bases respectively, with 15 bases between them. This CDR3 is built from 15 residues. CDR3 DNA sequence: TGTGCCAGCAGCTTAGAAGGGGGGGTCTCCTATACGCAGTATTTT. It specifies CASSLEGGVSYTQYF.